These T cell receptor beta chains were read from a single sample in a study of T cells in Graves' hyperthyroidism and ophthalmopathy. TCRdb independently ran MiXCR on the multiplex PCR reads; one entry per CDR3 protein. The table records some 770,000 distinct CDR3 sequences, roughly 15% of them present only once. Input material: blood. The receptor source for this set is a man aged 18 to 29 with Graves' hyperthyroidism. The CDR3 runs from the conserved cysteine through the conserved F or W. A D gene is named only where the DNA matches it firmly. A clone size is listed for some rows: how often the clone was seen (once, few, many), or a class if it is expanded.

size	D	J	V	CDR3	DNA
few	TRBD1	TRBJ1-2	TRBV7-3	CASSPTGGQALYGYTF	TGTGCCAGCAGCCCGACGGGGGGACAGGCGCTCTATGGCTACACCTTC
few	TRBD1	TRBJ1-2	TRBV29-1	CSLRRGRGYTF	TGCAGCCTTCGGAGGGGGCGCGGCTACACCTTC
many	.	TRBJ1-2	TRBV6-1	CASSDGTLGNYGYTF	TGTGCCAGCAGCGACGGGACACTAGGGAACTATGGCTACACCTTC
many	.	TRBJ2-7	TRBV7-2	CASSLDGRNSYEQYF	TGTGCCAGCAGCTTAGATGGACGGAATTCCTACGAGCAGTACTTC
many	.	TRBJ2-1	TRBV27	CASSLGAGEQFF	TGTGCCAGCAGTTTAGGTGCGGGAGAGCAGTTCTTC
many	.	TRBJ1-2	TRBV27	CASSLISGFGYTF	TGTGCCAGCAGCCTCATATCGGGGTTTGGCTACACCTTC
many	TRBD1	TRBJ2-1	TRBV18	CASSPSRGGMEFF	TGTGCCAGCTCACCAAGTAGAGGGGGCATGGAGTTCTTC
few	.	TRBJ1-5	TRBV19	CASTFFGEGNQPQHF	TGTGCCAGTACCTTCTTTGGGGAGGGCAATCAGCCCCAGCATTTT
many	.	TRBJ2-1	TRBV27	CASSPSLDEQFF	TGTGCCAGCAGTCCTAGCCTCGATGAGCAGTTCTTC
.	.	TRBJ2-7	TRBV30	CAWIAGGSYEQYF	TGTGCCTGGATCGCGGGCGGCTCCTACGAGCAGTACTTC